This T cell receptor beta chain was identified during a study of molecular identifiers for immune sequencing clone quantification. About this clonotype: This may come from a read error, since a much larger clone is one base off.

Naive CD8 T cells, phenotype CD8+CD4-CCR7+CD45RA+, were sorted. TCRdb re-called the PCR reads with MiXCR, one entry per CDR3 protein. The table records 8,500 to 11,000 distinct CDR3 sequences, more than 15% of them present only once. This TCR was recovered from a human donor in good health. Some libraries in this study had Jurkat cell RNA spiked in. Sample: naive CD8+ T cells from blood, with Jurkat cell RNA spiked in. As for subset: FACS-sorted CD8+CD4-CCR7+CD45RA+ naive T cells.

CDR3 sequence (DNA): TGTGCCAGCAGGGGACAGGGCCCGTCCTGCGAGCAGTACTTC. The encoded protein is CASRGQGPSCEQYF. V is TRBV7-9 and J is TRBJ2-7; 9 nucleotides match TRBD1. Looked up from germline, CDR1 is SEHNR and CDR2 is FQNEAQ (reference sequence). This CDR3 spans 14 amino acids. Full variable domain (outside the CDR3, taken from reference TRBV7-9 and TRBJ2-7): DTGVSQNPRHKITKRGQNVTFRCDPISEHNRLYWYRQTLGQGPEFLTYFQNEAQLEKSRLLSDRFSAERPKGSFSTLEIQRTEQGDSAMYLCASRGQGPSCEQYFGPGTRLTVT.